One sample yielded the 19 T cell receptor beta chains listed below, sequenced in a study of shared clonotypes between healthy human individuals. Assay used: immunoSEQ multiplex PCR; TCRdb lists only in-frame clones, some missing. The data contain about 1,800,000 clones, about 95% of them singletons. Naive-designated CD8 cells lacked CD45RO, were positively enriched for CCR7, and omitted terminally differentiated effector memory CD45RA+ cells. The sample consisted of naive CD8+ T cells sorted from blood. All receptors come from a man aged 18-30 years in good health.

V is TRBV4-1 and J is TRBJ2-7, with unresolved D. This CDR3 is 13 amino acids long. Germline V gene data show CDR1 as MGHRA and CDR2 as YSYEKL. V lost 1 base and J 3 bases, leaving 7 bases between the germline ends. CDR3 in amino acids: CASSQVNGYEQYF. In DNA form, the CDR3 reads TGCGCCAGCAGCCAAGTGAACGGCTACGAGCAGTACTTC.

V usage is TRBV28 and J usage is TRBJ2-1, with D unclear. The germline V and J ends were trimmed by 2 bases and 15 bases, with 17 bases remaining between them. The CDR3 is made up of 13 amino acids. The germline V gene encodes CDR1 MDHEN and CDR2 SYDVKM. Written as DNA, the CDR3 is TGTGCCAGCAGTTTACTCGACGGCCTTCCTCCGTTCTTC. As protein: CASSLLDGLPPFF.

J is TRBJ2-5 and V is TRBV7-2, with 8 bases aligning to TRBD1. The CDR3 has 16 amino acids. The germline CDR1 and CDR2 sequences are SGHTA and FQGNSA. With V trimmed by 1 base and J by 7 bases, 11 bases remained unmatched. CDR3: CASSLEPGGIYGTQYF. The DNA for the CDR3 is TGTGCCAGCAGCTTAGAACCAGGGGGCATCTATGGGACCCAGTACTTC.

A word on this clone: Relative to the germline gene, one junction end is altered; a read error may explain this. J is TRBJ2-2 and V is TRBV7-7; 8 positions match TRBD2. CDR1 and CDR2 from the germline V gene are SSHAT and FNYEAQ (reference sequence). The CDR3 contains 17 residues. The CDR3 sequence: CASSFGGGRQNTGELFF. The DNA for the CDR3 is TGTGCTAGCAGCTTTGGCGGCGGGAGGCAGAACACCGGGGAGCTGTTTTTT.

The CDR3, as DNA: TGTGCCAGCACCAAAGACAGGAGGAACACTGAAGCTTTCTTT. Protein sequence: CASTKDRRNTEAFF. The chain couples TRBV7-9 to TRBJ1-1; TRBD1 is a possible D gene (6 bases). Germline V gene lookup returns CDR1 SEHNR and CDR2 FQNEAQ (reference sequence). Trimming removed 7 bases at V and 1 base at J, with 13 bases between. This CDR3 is built from 14 residues.

On this clone itself: Different DNA sequences within this sample yield the same CDR3. The chain has TRBV7-6 and TRBJ1-1, with D tentatively TRBD1 (6 bases). Germline V gives CDR1 SGHVS, CDR2 FNYEAQ. The CDR3 is made up of 13 amino acids. V shed 6 bases and J shed 4 bases, with 12 bases lying between them. CDR3 in amino acids: CASSQGGGTEAFF. In nucleotides, the CDR3 is TGTGCCAGCAGTCAAGGGGGAGGCACTGAAGCTTTCTTT. Looking up the rest from reference TRBV7-6 and TRBJ1-1 gives the full variable domain: GAGVSQSPRYKVTKRGQDVALRCDPISGHVSLYWYRQALGQGPEFLTYFNYEAQQDKSGLPNDRFSAERPEGSISTLTIQRTEQRDSAMYRCASSQGGGTEAFFGQGTRLTVV.

V usage is TRBV6-1 and J usage is TRBJ1-1; 7 nucleotides line up with TRBD1. The J segment lost 0 bases and the V segment lost 3 bases, leaving 7 bases of the junction unmatched. The CDR3 has 16 residues. Germline CDR1 and CDR2: MNHNS and SASEGT. The CDR3 loop is CASSEYTGDLNTEAFF. The CDR3 DNA is TGTGCCAGCAGTGAGTATACAGGGGACTTGAACACTGAAGCTTTCTTT.

CDR3 bases: TGCGCCAGCAGCCAAGTGGGCCTACGGTGGGAGCAGTTCTTC. This translates into CASSQVGLRWEQFF. This chain joins TRBV4-3 and TRBJ2-1; D gene unclear. From germline, CDR1 is LGHNA and CDR2 YSLEER. V shed 1 base and J shed 10 bases, with 14 bases lying between them. CDR3 size: 14 residues.

V is TRBV15 and J is TRBJ1-2; a weak D match, TRBD1 (6 bases). CDR1 is LNHNV, CDR2 YYDKDF, per germline (reference sequence). This CDR3 comprises 17 residues. The V and J ends lost 0 bases and 6 bases respectively, with 20 bases between them. CDR3 loop: CATSREGTGPQRDGYTF. The CDR3 nucleotides read TGTGCCACCAGCAGAGAGGGAACAGGGCCCCAACGAGATGGCTACACCTTC.

The J gene is TRBJ2-5, the V gene TRBV6-5; D is possibly TRBD1 (6 bases). V lost 5 bases to trimming and J lost 3 bases, with 10 bases between them. This CDR3 region has 13 residues. Germline V gene lookup returns CDR1 MNHEY and CDR2 SVGAGI. The CDR3 sequence: CASSIGGKETQYF. The CDR3 bases are TGTGCCAGCAGTATAGGGGGAAAAGAGACCCAGTACTTC.

The rearrangement links TRBV10-1 to TRBJ2-7; D possibly corresponds to TRBD1 (6 bases). CDR3 length equals 14 residues. The V and J ends lost 6 bases and 6 bases respectively, with 18 bases between them. CDR1 WNHNN and CDR2 SYGVQD come from the germline V gene (reference sequence). The CDR3 DNA follows: TGCGCCAGCAGCCGGGACAACCAGGGCTCCGAGCAGTACTTC. Residues: CASSRDNQGSEQYF.

The chain recombines TRBV18 with TRBJ2-1; TRBD2 matches 9 bases. With 0 bases clipped from V and 4 bases from J, the junction kept 4 bases outside the gene matches. This CDR3 has 16 amino acids. Germline CDR1 and CDR2: KGHSH and LQKENI. The CDR3 spells CASSPPLAGPYNEQFF. Here the CDR3 DNA reads TGTGCCAGCTCACCACCCCTAGCGGGACCTTACAATGAGCAGTTCTTC.

The CDR3 DNA sequence: TGTGCCAGCAGCTTAGTCGACAGGGACTACACCTTC. As protein: CASSLVDRDYTF. J is TRBJ1-2 and V is TRBV11-2; 7 bases are shared with TRBD1. CDR1 is SGHAT and CDR2 is FQNNGV in the germline V gene. V was clipped by 1 base and J by 10 bases; unmatched bases: 3. CDR3 size: 12 residues.

On this clone itself: The sample contains more than one DNA sequence encoding this CDR3. The CDR3 protein is CASSFTDSGNTIYF. Here the CDR3 DNA reads TGTGCCAGCAGCTTCACTGACTCTGGAAACACCATATATTTT. The V gene is TRBV7-9, the J gene TRBJ1-3; no definite D call. The CDR3 is 14 amino acids. Germline loops: CDR1 SEHNR, CDR2 FQNEAQ (reference sequence). V was trimmed by 3 bases and J by 0 bases, leaving 6 bases between them.

The V and J genes are TRBV14 and TRBJ2-7; D is uncertain. This CDR3 comprises 15 residues. Germline V gives CDR1 SGHDN, CDR2 FVKESK. V was trimmed by 0 bases and J by 3 bases, leaving 12 bases between them. The DNA for the CDR3 is TGTGCCAGCAGCCAAGATCTCGAGCGTTACTACGAGCAGTACTTC. Encoded protein: CASSQDLERYYEQYF.

The V gene is TRBV19, the J gene TRBJ1-1; D ambiguous. Trimming removed 0 bases from V and 6 bases from J, with 11 bases in between. The CDR3 contains 14 residues. Per the germline V gene, CDR1 is LNHDA and CDR2 is SQIVND (reference sequence). For the CDR3, the DNA is TGTGCCAGTAGTATAGACGGTGTTGGCGCTGAAGCTTTCTTT. Its protein is CASSIDGVGAEAFF.

The chain is built from TRBV2 and TRBJ2-2; no reliable D call. CDR3 length equals 14 residues. Germline V gene sequence: CDR1 SNHLY, CDR2 FYNNEI. The V gene lost 3 bases and the J gene lost 0 bases, with 5 bases spanning the gap. The CDR3 loop reads CASSDTTNTGELFF. CDR3 DNA sequence: TGTGCCAGCAGTGACACAACGAACACCGGGGAGCTGTTTTTT.

Remarks on this clone: The same CDR3 can be traced to other DNA sequences in this sample. V and J are TRBV2 and TRBJ2-7, with D hard to call. CDR1 is SNHLY and CDR2 is FYNNEI in the germline V gene. Between the trimmed V and J ends, which lost 3 bases and 0 bases, there was a span of 9 bases. This CDR3 comprises 14 residues. CDR3: CASSEPTDSYEQYF. CDR3 nucleotide sequence: TGTGCCAGCAGTGAGCCGACCGACTCCTACGAGCAGTACTTC.

This chain links TRBV7-9 with TRBJ2-7; unclear D gene. Germline CDR1 and CDR2: SEHNR and FQNEAQ (reference sequence). This CDR3 has 12 amino acids. V shed 2 bases and J shed 5 bases, with 7 bases lying between them. The CDR3 nucleotides read TGTGCCAGCAGCTTATATCCCGACGAGCAGTACTTC. This sequence encodes CASSLYPDEQYF.